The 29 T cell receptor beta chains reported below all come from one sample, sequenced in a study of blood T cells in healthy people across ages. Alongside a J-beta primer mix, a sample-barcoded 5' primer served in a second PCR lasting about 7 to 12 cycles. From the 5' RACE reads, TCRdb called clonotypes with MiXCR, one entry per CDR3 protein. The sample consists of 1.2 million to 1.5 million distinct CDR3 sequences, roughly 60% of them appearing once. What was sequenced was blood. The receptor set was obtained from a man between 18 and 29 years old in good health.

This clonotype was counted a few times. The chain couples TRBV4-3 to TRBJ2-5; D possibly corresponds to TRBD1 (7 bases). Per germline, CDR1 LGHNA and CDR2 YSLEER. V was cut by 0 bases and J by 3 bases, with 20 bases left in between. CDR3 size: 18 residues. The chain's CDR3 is CASSQDRTRGGGEETQYF. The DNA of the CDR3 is TGCGCCAGCAGCCAAGATCGGACCCGAGGAGGGGGCGAAGAGACCCAGTACTTC.

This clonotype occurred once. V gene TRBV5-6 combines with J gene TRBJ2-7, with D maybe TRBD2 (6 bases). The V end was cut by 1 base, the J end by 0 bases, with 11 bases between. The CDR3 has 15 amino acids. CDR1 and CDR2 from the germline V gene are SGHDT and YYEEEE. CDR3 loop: CASSLWLASSYEQYF. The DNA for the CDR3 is TGTGCCAGCAGCTTGTGGCTAGCGAGCTCCTACGAGCAGTACTTC.

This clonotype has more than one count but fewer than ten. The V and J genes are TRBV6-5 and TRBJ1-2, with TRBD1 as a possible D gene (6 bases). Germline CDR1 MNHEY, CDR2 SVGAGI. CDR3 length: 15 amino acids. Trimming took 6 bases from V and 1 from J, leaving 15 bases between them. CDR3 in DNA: TGTGCCAGCAGGCCTACAGGGCCTCTTAACTATGGCTACACCTTC. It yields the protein CASRPTGPLNYGYTF.

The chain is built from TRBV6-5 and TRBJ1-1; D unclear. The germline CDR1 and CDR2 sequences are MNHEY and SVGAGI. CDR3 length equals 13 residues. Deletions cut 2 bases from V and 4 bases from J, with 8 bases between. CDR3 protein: CASSYRGGTEAFF. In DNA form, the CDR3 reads TGTGCCAGCAGTTACCGGGGTGGCACTGAAGCTTTCTTT.

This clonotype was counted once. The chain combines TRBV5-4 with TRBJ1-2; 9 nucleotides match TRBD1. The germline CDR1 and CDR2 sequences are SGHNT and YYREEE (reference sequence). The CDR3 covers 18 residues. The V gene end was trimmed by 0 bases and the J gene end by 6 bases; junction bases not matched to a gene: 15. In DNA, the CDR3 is TGTGCCAGCAGCTTGGAACCGGGACAGGGATCTTTAGGCGATGGCTACACCTTC. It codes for CASSLEPGQGSLGDGYTF.

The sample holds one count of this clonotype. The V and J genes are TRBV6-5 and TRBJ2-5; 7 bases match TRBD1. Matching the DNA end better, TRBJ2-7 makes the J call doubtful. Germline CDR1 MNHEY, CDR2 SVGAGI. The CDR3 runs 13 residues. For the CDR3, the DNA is TGTGCCAGCAGTTACGACAGGGCGGGCGAGCAGTACTTC. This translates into CASSYDRAGEQYF.

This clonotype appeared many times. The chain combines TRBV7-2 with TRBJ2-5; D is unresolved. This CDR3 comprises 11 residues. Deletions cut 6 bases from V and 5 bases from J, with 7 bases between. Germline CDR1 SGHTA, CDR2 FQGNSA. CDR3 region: CASRAIETQYF. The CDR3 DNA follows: TGTGCCAGCAGGGCCATCGAGACCCAGTACTTC.

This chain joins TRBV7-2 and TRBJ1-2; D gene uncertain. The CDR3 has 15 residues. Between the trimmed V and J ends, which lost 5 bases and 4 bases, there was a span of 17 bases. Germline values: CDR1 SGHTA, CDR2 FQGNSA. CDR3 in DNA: TGTGCCAGCAGCCCCGCTCGGACGGAACCCTATGGCTACACCTTC. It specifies CASSPARTEPYGYTF.

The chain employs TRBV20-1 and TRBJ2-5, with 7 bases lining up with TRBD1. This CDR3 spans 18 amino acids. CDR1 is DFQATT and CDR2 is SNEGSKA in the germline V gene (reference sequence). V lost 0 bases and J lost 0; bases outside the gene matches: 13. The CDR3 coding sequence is TGCAGTGCTAGAGACGAAGGGGGCGCCGCACAGAACCAAGAGACCCAGTACTTC. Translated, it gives CSARDEGGAAQNQETQYF.

CDR3 DNA: TGTGCCAGCAGCCCCCACGGAGAAAAACTGTTTTTT. This translates into CASSPHGEKLFF. The chain employs TRBV4-2 and TRBJ1-4; D is ambiguous. Trimming removed 4 bases at V and 8 bases at J, with 8 bases between. This CDR3 spans 12 amino acids. Germline CDR1 is LGHNA and CDR2 is YNFKEQ.

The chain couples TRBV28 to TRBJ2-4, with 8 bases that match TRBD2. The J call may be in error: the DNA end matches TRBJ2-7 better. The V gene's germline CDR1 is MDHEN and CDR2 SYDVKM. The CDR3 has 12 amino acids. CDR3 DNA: TGTGCCACCGGGGGGGAAGTAAACGAGCAGTACTTC. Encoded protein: CATGGEVNEQYF.

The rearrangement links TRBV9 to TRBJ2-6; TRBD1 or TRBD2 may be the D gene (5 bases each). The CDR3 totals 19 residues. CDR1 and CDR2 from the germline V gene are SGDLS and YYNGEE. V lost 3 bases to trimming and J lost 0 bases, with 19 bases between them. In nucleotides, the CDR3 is TGTGCCAGCAGCGCAGTTAAAGGGGCTGGGAGCTCTGGGGCCAACGTCCTGACTTTC. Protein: CASSAVKGAGSSGANVLTF.

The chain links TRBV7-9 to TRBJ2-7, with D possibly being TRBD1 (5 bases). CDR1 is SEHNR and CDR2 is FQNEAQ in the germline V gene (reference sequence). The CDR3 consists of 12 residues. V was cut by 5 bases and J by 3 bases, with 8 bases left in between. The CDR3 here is CASSRQFYEQYF. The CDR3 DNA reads TGTGCCAGCAGCCGACAGTTCTACGAGCAGTACTTC.

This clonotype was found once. CDR3 residues: CASSVLQGYNSPLHF. CDR3 DNA: TGTGCCAGCAGCGTGCTACAGGGTTATAATTCACCCCTCCACTTT. This chain connects TRBV7-2 to TRBJ1-6, with D perhaps matching TRBD1 (6 bases). The germline V gene encodes CDR1 SGHTA and CDR2 FQGNSA. Trimming stripped 5 bases from V and 4 bases from J, with 12 bases between. There are 15 residues in the CDR3.

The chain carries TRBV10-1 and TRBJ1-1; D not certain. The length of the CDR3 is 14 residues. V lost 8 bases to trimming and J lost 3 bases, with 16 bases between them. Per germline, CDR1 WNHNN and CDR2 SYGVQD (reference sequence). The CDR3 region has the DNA TGCGCCAGCTGTGCTCAGGAACGGGACACTGAAGCTTTCTTT. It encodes CASCAQERDTEAFF.

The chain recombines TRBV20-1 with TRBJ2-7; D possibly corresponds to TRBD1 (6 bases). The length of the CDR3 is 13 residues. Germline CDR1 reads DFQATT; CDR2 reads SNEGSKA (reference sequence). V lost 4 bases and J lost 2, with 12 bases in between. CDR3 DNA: TGCAGTGCTACTCAGGGGACAACCTACGAGCAGTACTTC. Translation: CSATQGTTYEQYF.

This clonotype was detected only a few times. The CDR3 spells CSARGGSGGGGITDTQYF. CDR3 coding DNA: TGCAGTGCTAGAGGAGGTAGCGGAGGAGGTGGGATTACAGATACGCAGTATTTT. The chain carries TRBV20-1 and TRBJ2-3; weak D call: TRBD2 (6 bases). Germline CDR1 is DFQATT and CDR2 is SNEGSKA (reference sequence). With 1 base removed from V and 3 bases from J, the gap between germline ends came to 23 bases. This CDR3 has 18 amino acids.

In DNA form, the CDR3 reads TGCAGCGTTGAGAGTGGCTTCGGTGAGCAGTTCTTC. This sequence encodes CSVESGFGEQFF. The chain carries TRBV29-1 and TRBJ2-1, with D uncertain. The germline V gene has CDR1 SQVTM and CDR2 ANQGSEA. Trimming took off 3 bases at V and 9 bases at J, with 12 bases between the two ends. The CDR3 has 12 amino acids.

The CDR3 sequence: CASSYGQEGTEQYF. The CDR3 region has the DNA TGTGCCAGCAGTTACGGGCAGGAGGGCACCGAGCAGTACTTC. The genes are TRBV6-5 and TRBJ2-7, with D possibly matching TRBD2 (6 bases). Germline CDR1 MNHEY, CDR2 SVGAGI. V lost 2 bases and J lost 6, with 14 bases in between. This CDR3 is 14 amino acids long.

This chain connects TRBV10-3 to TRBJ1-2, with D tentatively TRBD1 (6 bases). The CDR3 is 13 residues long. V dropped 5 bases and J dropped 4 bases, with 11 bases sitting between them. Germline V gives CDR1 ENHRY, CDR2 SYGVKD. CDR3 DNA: TGTGCCATCAGTACGCCGGGGGCCTATGGCTACACCTTC. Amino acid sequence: CAISTPGAYGYTF.

Here the CDR3 DNA reads TGTGCCAGCAGTTACGAGCGGGAAAAACTGTTTTTT. Translation: CASSYEREKLFF. The J gene is TRBJ1-4, the V gene TRBV6-6, with D unclear. The CDR3 covers 12 residues. CDR1 is MNHNY and CDR2 is SVGAGI in the germline V gene (reference sequence). V was trimmed by 2 bases and J by 8 bases, leaving 6 bases between them.

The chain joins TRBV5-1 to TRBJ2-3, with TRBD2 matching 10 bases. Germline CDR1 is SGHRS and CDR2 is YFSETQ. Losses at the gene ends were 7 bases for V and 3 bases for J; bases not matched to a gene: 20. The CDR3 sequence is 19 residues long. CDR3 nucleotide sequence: TGCGCCAGCGGTCAGACTCGGCCAGGGACTAGCGAATCAACAGATACGCAGTATTTT. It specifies CASGQTRPGTSESTDTQYF.

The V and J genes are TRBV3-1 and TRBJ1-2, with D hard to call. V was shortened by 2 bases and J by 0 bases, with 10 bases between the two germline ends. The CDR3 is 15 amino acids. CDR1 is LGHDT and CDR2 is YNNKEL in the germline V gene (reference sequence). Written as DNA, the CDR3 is TGTGCCAGCAGCCAATGGCACGGAGCTAACTATGGCTACACCTTC. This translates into CASSQWHGANYGYTF.

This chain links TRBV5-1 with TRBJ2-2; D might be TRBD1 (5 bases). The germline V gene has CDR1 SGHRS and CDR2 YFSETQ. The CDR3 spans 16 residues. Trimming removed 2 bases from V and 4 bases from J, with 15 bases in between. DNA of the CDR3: TGCGCCAGCAGCTTCGGAGAAGGGGCTGGCACCGGGGAGCTGTTTTTT. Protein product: CASSFGEGAGTGELFF.

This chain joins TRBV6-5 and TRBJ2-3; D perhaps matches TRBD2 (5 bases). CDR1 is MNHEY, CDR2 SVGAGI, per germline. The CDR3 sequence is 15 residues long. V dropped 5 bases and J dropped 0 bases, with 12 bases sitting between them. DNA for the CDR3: TGTGCCAGCAGTCCAGCGGCTCATAGCACAGATACGCAGTATTTT. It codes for CASSPAAHSTDTQYF.

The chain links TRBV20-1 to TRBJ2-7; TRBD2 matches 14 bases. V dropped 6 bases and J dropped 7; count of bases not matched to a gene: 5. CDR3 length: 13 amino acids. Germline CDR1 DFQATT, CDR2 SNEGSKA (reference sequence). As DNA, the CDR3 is TGCAGTGCCAAGACTAGCGGGAGGGGGGAGCAGTACTTC. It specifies CSAKTSGRGEQYF.

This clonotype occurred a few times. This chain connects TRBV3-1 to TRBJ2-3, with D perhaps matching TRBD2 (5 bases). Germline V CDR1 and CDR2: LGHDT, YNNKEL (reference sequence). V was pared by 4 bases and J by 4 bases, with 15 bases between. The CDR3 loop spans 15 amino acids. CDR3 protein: CASSLRGGSADTQYF. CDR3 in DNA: TGTGCCAGCAGCCTTCGGGGTGGGAGCGCAGATACGCAGTATTTT.

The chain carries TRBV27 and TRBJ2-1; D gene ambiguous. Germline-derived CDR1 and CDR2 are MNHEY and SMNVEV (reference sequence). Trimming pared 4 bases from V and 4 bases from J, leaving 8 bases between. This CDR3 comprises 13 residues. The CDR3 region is CASSSSRYNEQFF. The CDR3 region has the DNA TGTGCCAGCAGTTCCTCGAGATACAATGAGCAGTTCTTC.

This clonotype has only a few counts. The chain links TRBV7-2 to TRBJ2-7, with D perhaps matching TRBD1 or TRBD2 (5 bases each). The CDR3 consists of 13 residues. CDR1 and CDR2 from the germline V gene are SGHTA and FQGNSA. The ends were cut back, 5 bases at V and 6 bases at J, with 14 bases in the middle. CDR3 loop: CASSPTPGLEQYF. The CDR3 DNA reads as TGTGCCAGCAGCCCCACCCCGGGGCTCGAGCAGTACTTC.